A single sample is the source of the 28 T cell receptor beta chains below, sequenced in a study of cytomegalovirus exposure and HLA in healthy donors (dated by TCRdb to 2015 to 2018). Library construction relied on the immunoSEQ multiplex PCR assay. The table comes from immuneACCESS by way of TCRdb, which keeps in-frame sequences with V and J called. Part of the clones is missing from these tables; in studies checked, under half for an unresolved V gene and the rest for unknown reasons. The table for this sample lists about 110,000 clones; over 75% of them were counted only once. Almost 1.5% of the sample is taken by the ten largest. The specimen sequenced was PBMCs. The source is a woman in her twenties or thirties in good health and CMV-seropositive.

J is TRBJ2-1 and V is TRBV9; 8 bases align to TRBD2. This CDR3 contains 16 residues. The germline V gene encodes CDR1 SGDLS and CDR2 YYNGEE. V was clipped by 0 bases and J by 2 bases; unmatched bases: 4. The CDR3 DNA is TGTGCCAGCAGCGTAGAAGTAGCGGGACCCTACAATGAGCAGTTCTTC. Protein product: CASSVEVAGPYNEQFF.

In its sample, this clone was seen once. The rearrangement links TRBV25-1 to TRBJ2-7; no definite D call. Trimming cost V 0 bases and J 6 bases, with 6 bases left between them. CDR1 is MGHDK, CDR2 SYGVNS, per germline. The CDR3 totals 12 residues. In DNA, the CDR3 is TGTGCCAGCAGTGAATATATCTCCGAGCAGTACTTC. Translated: CASSEYISEQYF.

This chain joins TRBV25-1 and TRBJ2-7; tentative D call: TRBD2 (6 bases). V lost 7 bases and J lost 6, with 16 bases in between. The CDR3 sequence is 13 residues long. Germline values: CDR1 MGHDK, CDR2 SYGVNS. CDR3 DNA sequence: TGTGCCAGCACCCCTCGCACCGGGGGCGAGCAGTACTTC. The encoded protein is CASTPRTGGEQYF.

The rearrangement links TRBV9 to TRBJ2-3, with 13 bases aligning to TRBD2. Per germline, CDR1 SGDLS and CDR2 YYNGEE. CDR3 size: 20 residues. J was trimmed by 1 base and V by 0 bases; bases with no gene match: 11. CDR3 nucleotide sequence: TGTGCCAGCAGCGTAGCCGCAAGACCGGGACTAGCGGGGCGCACAGATACGCAGTATTTT. Its translation is CASSVAARPGLAGRTDTQYF. Complete variable domain (other parts from reference TRBV9 and TRBJ2-3): DSGVTQTPKHLITATGQRVTLRCSPRSGDLSVYWYQQSLDQGLQFLIQYYNGEERAKGNILERFSAQQFPDLHSELNLSSLELGDSALYFCASSVAARPGLAGRTDTQYFGPGTRLTVL.

This chain uses TRBV5-5 with TRBJ1-2, with D uncertain. Trimming cost V 2 bases and J 6 bases, with 23 bases left between them. This CDR3 contains 17 residues. CDR1 and CDR2 from the germline V gene are SGHKS and YYEKEE (reference sequence). In DNA form, the CDR3 reads TGTGCCAGCAGCTTAAGAGGTACCGCTATAGATACGGATGGCTACACCTTC. It specifies CASSLRGTAIDTDGYTF.

The genes are TRBV5-1 and TRBJ1-2; the match to TRBD1 covers 9 bases. This CDR3 has 14 amino acids. Trimming took 4 bases from V and 8 from J; bases not matched to a gene: 9. Germline assignment: CDR1 SGHRS and CDR2 YFSETQ. The CDR3 DNA follows: TGCGCCAGCAGCCCAGGGGACAGGGTTTCGGGCTACACCTTC. Amino acid sequence: CASSPGDRVSGYTF.

The gene calls are TRBV5-4 and TRBJ1-4; D is possibly TRBD1 (5 bases). CDR3 length: 15 residues. The germline V and J ends were trimmed by 0 bases and 0 bases, with 6 bases remaining between them. The V gene's germline CDR1 is SGHNT and CDR2 YYREEE (reference sequence). The chain's CDR3 is CASSLEGTTNEKLFF. CDR3 nucleotides: TGTGCCAGCAGCTTGGAGGGGACAACTAATGAAAAACTGTTTTTT.

The chain uses TRBV9 and TRBJ2-3, with 7 bases aligning to TRBD2. Germline trimming cut 0 bases from V and 10 bases from J; bases unmatched to any gene: 11. Per germline, CDR1 SGDLS and CDR2 YYNGEE. The CDR3 is 15 residues long. The CDR3 loop is CASSVVGGGPGAQYF. As DNA, the CDR3 is TGTGCCAGCAGCGTAGTGGGGGGAGGGCCCGGTGCGCAGTATTTT.

This CDR3 is CASSSTSGSFNEQFF. DNA of the CDR3: TGTGCCAGCAGCTCTACTAGCGGGAGTTTCAATGAGCAGTTCTTC. The chain joins TRBV7-9 to TRBJ2-1, with TRBD2 matching 11 bases. J lost 6 bases, V lost 4 bases, and 5 bases had no gene match. This CDR3 has 15 amino acids. Per the germline V gene, CDR1 is SEHNR and CDR2 is FQNEAQ (reference sequence).

The chain is built from TRBV2 and TRBJ2-5; D unresolved. Deletions cut 9 bases from V and 3 bases from J, with 14 bases between. The CDR3 has 13 residues. Germline lookup yields CDR1 SNHLY and CDR2 FYNNEI. CDR3 in amino acids: CARPPRVKETQYF. CDR3 bases: TGTGCCAGGCCCCCCCGGGTCAAAGAGACCCAGTACTTC.

This chain links TRBV5-1 with TRBJ2-1; D may be TRBD1 (5 bases). Germline V gives CDR1 SGHRS, CDR2 YFSETQ. Trimming shortened V by 0 bases and J by 8 bases, and 15 bases separated the two germline ends. CDR3 length: 15 amino acids. CDR3 bases: TGCGCCAGCAGCTTGGAGGGGCCGATGTTCGATGAGCAGTTCTTC. This translates into CASSLEGPMFDEQFF. Full variable domain (remainder filled in from reference TRBV5-1 and TRBJ2-1): KAGVTQTPRYLIKTRGQQVTLSCSPISGHRSVSWYQQTPGQGLQFLFEYFSETQRNKGNFPGRFSGRQFSNSRSEMNVSTLELGDSALYLCASSLEGPMFDEQFFGPGTRLTVL.

The chain uses TRBV29-1 and TRBJ2-5, with D possibly TRBD1 on 5 matching bases. Germline V gene lookup returns CDR1 SQVTM and CDR2 ANQGSEA. The V end was cut by 0 bases, the J end by 3 bases, with 11 bases between. CDR3 size: 14 residues. The CDR3 reads CSVEDGAGKETQYF. The CDR3 DNA follows: TGCAGCGTTGAAGATGGCGCAGGGAAAGAGACCCAGTACTTC.

This sequence joins TRBV2 and TRBJ1-4; D possibly corresponds to TRBD1 (5 bases). Trimming shortened V by 0 bases and J by 4 bases, and 15 bases separated the two germline ends. From germline, CDR1 is SNHLY and CDR2 FYNNEI. The CDR3 runs to 17 residues. CDR3 region: CASSEAFKDSNNEKLFF. Here the CDR3 DNA reads TGTGCCAGCAGTGAAGCGTTCAAAGACAGCAATAATGAAAAACTGTTTTTT.

This rearrangement joins TRBV30 to TRBJ2-5, with 10 bases lining up with TRBD2. The CDR3 totals 15 residues. V dropped 3 bases and J dropped 4; count of bases not matched to a gene: 8. CDR1 and CDR2 from the germline V gene are GTSNPN and SVGIG (reference sequence). CDR3 amino acids: CAWRPGLAARETQYF. CDR3 sequence (DNA): TGTGCCTGGAGACCCGGACTAGCGGCCCGAGAGACCCAGTACTTC.

The gene calls are TRBV11-1 and TRBJ2-7; TRBD1 matches 7 bases. The CDR3 is 15 amino acids. Germline V gene lookup returns CDR1 SGHAT and CDR2 FQDESV (reference sequence). Germline trimming cut 5 bases from V and 2 bases from J; bases unmatched to any gene: 9. Written as DNA, the CDR3 is TGTGCCAGCAGCGCACAGGGGCAAGGCCCCTACGAGCAGTACTTC. Amino acid sequence: CASSAQGQGPYEQYF.

CDR3 sequence: CASSQRDPGFGTDTQYF. CDR3 sequence (DNA): TGTGCCAGCAGCCAACGTGATCCGGGGTTTGGGACAGATACGCAGTATTTT. The V and J genes are TRBV16 and TRBJ2-3; D perhaps matches TRBD2 (5 bases). Trimming removed 2 bases from V and 3 bases from J, with 18 bases in between. Germline V lookup: CDR1 KGHSY, CDR2 FQNENV. This CDR3 comprises 17 residues.

The chain employs TRBV5-6 and TRBJ2-7, with 10 bases lining up with TRBD2. The CDR3 is 15 amino acids. After removal of 3 bases from V and 5 bases from J, the junction contained 8 bases not matched to a gene. Germline V gene sequence: CDR1 SGHDT, CDR2 YYEEEE. The CDR3 nucleotides are TGTGCCAGCAGCTGGGCACTAGCGGGGCCCCACGAGCAGTACTTC. Protein sequence: CASSWALAGPHEQYF. Looking up the rest from reference TRBV5-6 and TRBJ2-7 gives the full variable domain: DAGVTQSPTHLIKTRGQQVTLRCSPKSGHDTVSWYQQALGQGPQFIFQYYEEEERQRGNFPDRFSGHQFPNYSSELNVNALLLGDSALYLCASSWALAGPHEQYFGPGTRLTVT.

V and J are TRBV5-6 and TRBJ2-1; the D gene is possibly TRBD1 (7 bases). In germline, CDR1 is SGHDT, CDR2 YYEEEE. The CDR3 runs 11 residues. Trimming shortened V by 5 bases and J by 9 bases, and 9 bases separated the two germline ends. The CDR3 coding sequence is TGTGCCAGCAGGGAGGGGGCTGAGCAGTTCTTC. This gives the protein CASREGAEQFF.

The chain has TRBV9 and TRBJ2-2; D might be TRBD1 (6 bases). Germline CDR1 SGDLS, CDR2 YYNGEE. The CDR3 consists of 12 residues. Trimming stripped 4 bases from V and 7 bases from J, with 8 bases between. This CDR3 reads CASSPDSGELFF. The CDR3 DNA reads TGTGCCAGCAGCCCGGACAGCGGGGAGCTGTTTTTT.

The J gene is TRBJ2-3, the V gene TRBV10-1; 10 bases are a match to TRBD2. With V trimmed by 9 bases and J by 4 bases, 10 bases remained unmatched. Germline assignment: CDR1 WNHNN and CDR2 SYGVQD (reference sequence). This CDR3 has 15 amino acids. In DNA, the CDR3 is TGCGCCAGACGCCCCCAGCGGGGGGGCCCAGATACGCAGTATTTT. Its translation: CARRPQRGGPDTQYF.

This clone occurred a few times. The sample carries other DNA sequences with the same CDR3. This chain uses TRBV7-9 with TRBJ2-7, with 10 bases lining up with TRBD2. Germline V lookup: CDR1 SEHNR, CDR2 FQNEAQ (reference sequence). V lost 5 bases and J lost 3; bases outside the gene matches: 4. CDR3 size: 14 residues. The CDR3 loop reads CASSPSGSSYEQYF. In DNA, the CDR3 is TGTGCCAGCAGCCCTAGCGGGAGCAGCTACGAGCAGTACTTC.

The J gene is TRBJ2-1, the V gene TRBV25-1; perhaps TRBD1 as D (6 bases). Germline-derived CDR1 and CDR2 are MGHDK and SYGVNS. Trimming removed 4 bases from V and 3 bases from J, with 13 bases in between. CDR3 size: 15 residues. CDR3: CASSGDTDNYNEQFF. The CDR3 DNA follows: TGTGCCAGCAGTGGGGACACAGATAACTACAATGAGCAGTTCTTC. The full variable domain, its missing parts supplied by reference TRBV25-1 and TRBJ2-1, is EADIYQTPRYLVIGTGKKITLECSQTMGHDKMYWYQQDPGMELHLIHYSYGVNSTEKGDLSSESTVSRIRTEHFPLTLESARPSHTSQYLCASSGDTDNYNEQFFGPGTRLTVL.

The chain uses TRBV11-2 and TRBJ2-1, with D unresolved. Looked up from germline, CDR1 is SGHAT and CDR2 is FQNNGV. Trimming pared 4 bases from V and 4 bases from J, leaving 8 bases between. The CDR3 extends over 13 amino acids. The CDR3 DNA sequence: TGTGCCAGCAGCTCGCCCACTTACAATGAGCAGTTCTTC. Protein: CASSSPTYNEQFF.

This chain joins TRBV11-1 and TRBJ1-4, with TRBD1 matching 7 bases. Looked up from germline, CDR1 is SGHAT and CDR2 is FQDESV (reference sequence). Germline trimming cut 4 bases from V and 8 bases from J; bases unmatched to any gene: 7. This CDR3 region has 14 residues. The CDR3 DNA is TGTGCCAGCAGCTCACTGACAGGGAGGGAAAAACTGTTTTTT. It specifies CASSSLTGREKLFF.

This clone appeared a single time. The V gene is TRBV28, the J gene TRBJ1-3; 7 bases match TRBD1. Germline assignment: CDR1 MDHEN and CDR2 SYDVKM. V lost 5 bases to trimming and J lost 4 bases; unmatched junction nucleotides: 11. This CDR3 comprises 16 residues. The CDR3 loop is CASSLVLTGSGNTIYF. For the CDR3, the DNA is TGTGCCAGCAGTCTCGTCTTGACAGGGTCAGGAAACACCATATATTTT.

V gene TRBV30 combines with J gene TRBJ2-7, with 7 bases fitting TRBD1. With 2 bases clipped from V and 2 bases from J, the junction kept 3 bases outside the gene matches. Per the germline V gene, CDR1 is GTSNPN and CDR2 is SVGIG (reference sequence). This CDR3 has 13 residues. Here the CDR3 reads CAWSRDSAYEQYF. The CDR3 coding sequence is TGTGCCTGGAGTAGGGACAGCGCCTACGAGCAGTACTTC.

This clone was seen a few times. The chain combines TRBV29-1 with TRBJ1-1; D is unclear. Germline V CDR1 and CDR2: SQVTM, ANQGSEA. Trimming stripped 6 bases from V and 5 bases from J, with 13 bases between. The CDR3 sequence is 12 residues long. The CDR3 DNA sequence: TGCAGCGTACACCCCTCGAGGACTGAAGCTTTCTTT. Protein sequence: CSVHPSRTEAFF.

The V and J genes are TRBV28 and TRBJ1-2; TRBD1 aligns across 10 bases. The CDR3 is 15 residues long. Trimming at V came to 6 bases and at J to 8 bases, leaving 12 bases not matched to a gene. Germline V gives CDR1 MDHEN, CDR2 SYDVKM. CDR3: CASRTMGQGFGGYTF. CDR3 coding DNA: TGTGCCAGCAGGACAATGGGACAGGGGTTTGGGGGCTACACCTTC.